This is a list of T cell receptor beta chains from one sample in a study of cytomegalovirus exposure and HLA in healthy donors. Data came from immunoSEQ multiplex PCR; TCRdb stores just in-frame clones and leaves some out. Of roughly 280,000 clones listed, roughly two thirds are singletons. Sequencing input: PBMCs. Every receptor here comes from a female donor in good health and CMV-seronegative. Each CDR3 is given with its conserved first and last residue. D genes are given only for firm matches. The size of a clone is reported for some rows only, either as once, few or many, or as a class for expanded clones.

>TRBJ2-7|NA|TRBD1|TRBV28
CASSLMGQGPYF
TGTGCCAGCAGTTTAATGGGACAGGGACCGTACTTC
>TRBJ2-7|NA|NA|TRBV28
CASSLGGGASSSYEQYF
TGTGCCAGCAGTTTAGGAGGGGGCGCTTCGAGCTCCTACGAGCAGTACTTC
>TRBJ2-7|once|NA|TRBV11-2
CASSLNRVAYEQYF
TGTGCCAGCAGCTTAAACAGGGTAGCCTACGAGCAGTACTTC
>TRBJ2-7|NA|TRBD1|TRBV5-1
CASSLVTGNPYEQYF
TGCGCCAGCAGCTTGGTGACAGGGAATCCCTACGAGCAGTACTTC
>TRBJ2-2|NA|NA|TRBV21-1
CASSIQGDPGELFF
TGTGCCAGCAGCATTCAGGGTGACCCCGGGGAGCTGTTTTTT
>TRBJ2-5|NA|TRBD1|TRBV4-1
CASSQEGRKGASETQYF
TGCGCCAGCAGCCAAGAGGGTCGGAAGGGGGCATCGGAGACCCAGTACTTC
>TRBJ1-6|NA|NA|TRBV4-1
CASSQGQPHGGSPLHF
TGCGCCAGCAGCCAAGGCCAACCTCATGGCGGTTCACCCCTCCACTTT
>TRBJ2-1|NA|NA|TRBV4-2
CASSPSETYNEQFF
TGTGCCAGCAGCCCTTCGGAGACCTACAATGAGCAGTTCTTC
>TRBJ2-3|NA|TRBD1|TRBV4-1
CASSHRDRPTDTQYF
TGCGCCAGCAGCCACCGGGACAGGCCCACAGATACGCAGTATTTT
>TRBJ1-5|NA|TRBD1|TRBV19
CASSEYSRGLRQPQHF
TGTGCCAGTAGCGAATACTCCAGGGGGCTGCGGCAGCCCCAGCATTTT
>TRBJ2-1|NA|NA|TRBV28
CASLLPYEQFF
TGTGCCAGCCTTCTTCCGTATGAGCAGTTCTTC
>TRBJ1-5|NA|TRBD1|TRBV19
CASSKPTGGARPQHF
TGTGCCAGTAGTAAGCCGACAGGGGGCGCGAGGCCCCAGCATTTT
>TRBJ2-3|NA|TRBD1|TRBV7-8
CASSLAGTGASTDTQYF
TGTGCCAGCAGCTTGGCCGGGACAGGGGCCAGCACAGATACGCAGTATTTT
>TRBJ2-7|NA|TRBD2|TRBV27
CASSLWITTSGRSYEQYF
TGTGCCAGCAGTCTATGGATAACGACTAGCGGGAGAAGCTACGAGCAGTACTTC
>TRBJ2-1|once|NA|TRBV4-1
CASSRGDTQSSYNEQFF
TGCGCCAGCAGCCGAGGGGACACCCAAAGCTCCTACAATGAGCAGTTCTTC
>TRBJ1-3|once|NA|TRBV19
CASSISTPGNTIYF
TGTGCCAGTAGTATCTCCACACCTGGAAACACCATATATTTT
>TRBJ2-1|NA|TRBD1|TRBV28
CASSLPWGQGWDEQFF
TGTGCCAGCAGTCTGCCCTGGGGACAGGGGTGGGATGAGCAGTTCTTC
>TRBJ1-5|NA|NA|TRBV4-1
CASSQDHRGGSQPQHF
TGCGCCAGCAGCCAAGATCATAGGGGAGGCAGTCAGCCCCAGCATTTT
>TRBJ2-7|NA|TRBD1|TRBV2
CASSEPLLSRGSYEQYF
TGTGCCAGCAGTGAACCATTGTTAAGCAGGGGGTCCTACGAGCAGTACTTC
>TRBJ1-5|NA|NA|TRBV7-2
CASSRTVRNQPQHF
TGTGCCAGCAGCCGGACAGTCCGGAATCAGCCCCAGCATTTT
>TRBJ1-5|once|TRBD1|TRBV7-2
CASTLQGVGQPQHF
TGTGCCAGCACCTTACAGGGGGTGGGTCAGCCCCAGCATTTT
>TRBJ2-7|NA|NA|TRBV4-1
CASSPRGTGSSYEQYF
TGCGCCAGCAGCCCACGTGGGACTGGGAGCTCCTACGAGCAGTACTTC
>TRBJ2-7|NA|NA|TRBV5-8
CASRGGPSSYEQYF
TGTGCCAGCAGAGGCGGGCCCAGCTCCTACGAGCAGTACTTC
>TRBJ2-3|few|TRBD2|TRBV30
CAWSSLAGGYDTQYF
TGTGCCTGGAGTTCCCTAGCGGGAGGTTACGATACGCAGTATTTT
>TRBJ2-7|NA|NA|TRBV6-5
CASSYPDMVQYF
TGTGCCAGCAGTTACCCAGACATGGTGCAGTACTTC
>TRBJ2-7|NA|NA|TRBV9
CASSIGQPSSYEQYF
TGTGCCAGCAGCATAGGACAGCCTAGCTCCTACGAGCAGTACTTC
>TRBJ2-3|NA|NA|TRBV5-1
CASTDGRAIPSDTQYF
TGCGCCAGCACCGACGGGCGGGCCATACCCTCAGATACGCAGTATTTT
>TRBJ2-3|NA|TRBD1|TRBV5-1
CASSSNQGQGLGTQYF
TGCGCCAGCAGCTCGAATCAGGGACAGGGGCTAGGTACGCAGTATTTT
>TRBJ2-1|NA|NA|TRBV4-1
CASSQERADNEQFF
TGCGCCAGCAGCCAAGAGAGGGCCGACAATGAGCAGTTCTTC
>TRBJ1-6|NA|NA|TRBV27
CASSPSGYTSSSSYNSPLHF
TGTGCCAGCAGCCCCTCGGGATACACATCTTCGAGCTCCTATAATTCACCCCTCCACTTT
>TRBJ2-3|NA|NA|TRBV5-1
CASSNRGDTQYF
TGCGCCAGCAGCAATAGGGGGGATACGCAGTATTTT
>TRBJ2-6|NA|NA|TRBV2
CASRTGSGANVLTF
TGTGCCAGCAGAACAGGGTCTGGGGCCAACGTCCTGACTTTC
>TRBJ2-2|NA|NA|TRBV5-4
CASSLVGGPRSGELFF
TGTGCCAGCAGCTTGGTCGGCGGGCCGAGAAGTGGGGAGCTGTTTTTT
>TRBJ2-7|NA|NA|TRBV4-1
CASSQDWRLSLYEQYF
TGCGCCAGCAGCCAAGATTGGCGACTCTCCCTCTACGAGCAGTACTTC
>TRBJ1-3|NA|TRBD1|TRBV2
CASLGQGRNTIYF
TGTGCCAGCTTGGGACAGGGGAGAAACACCATATATTTT
>TRBJ1-1|NA|NA|TRBV2
CASSPTGPTGTEAFF
TGTGCCAGCAGTCCGACAGGCCCCACGGGGACTGAAGCTTTCTTT
>TRBJ2-5|NA|TRBD2|TRBV7-9
CASSFRLASTTETQYF
TGTGCCAGCAGCTTCAGACTAGCCTCAACAACGGAGACCCAGTACTTC
>TRBJ2-3|NA|NA|TRBV10-3
CADSPLGGDTQYF
TGTGCCGACTCGCCCCTAGGAGGGGATACGCAGTATTTT
>TRBJ2-1|NA|NA|TRBV10-3
CAISESRAGVYNEQFF
TGTGCCATCAGTGAGTCGCGGGCAGGGGTCTACAATGAGCAGTTCTTC
>TRBJ1-2|few|NA|TRBV2
CASEVGRARGYTF
TGTGCCAGCGAAGTCGGCAGGGCTCGCGGCTACACCTTC
>TRBJ2-7|NA|NA|TRBV7-2
CASSLAQGYEQYF
TGTGCCAGCAGCTTAGCCCAGGGTTACGAGCAGTACTTC
>TRBJ1-3|NA|NA|TRBV7-2
CASSLTGRSSGNTIYF
TGTGCCAGCAGCTTAACTGGTCGAAGCTCTGGAAACACCATATATTTT
>TRBJ1-1|NA|NA|TRBV28
CASTQSGEAFF
TGTGCCAGCACGCAGTCAGGCGAAGCTTTCTTT
>TRBJ2-3|NA|TRBD2|TRBV19
CASKVAGPSTDTQYF
TGTGCCAGTAAAGTAGCGGGGCCTAGCACAGATACGCAGTATTTT
>TRBJ2-7|NA|NA|TRBV5-4
CASSSGLYEQYF
TGTGCCAGCAGCTCCGGACTCTACGAGCAGTACTTC
>TRBJ2-2|once|NA|TRBV6-5
CASSRQIVGELFF
TGTGCCAGCAGTCGACAAATTGTGGGGGAGCTGTTTTTT
>TRBJ1-2|NA|TRBD1|TRBV2
CASSESLGQVYGYTF
TGTGCCAGCAGTGAATCTCTAGGACAGGTCTATGGCTACACCTTC
>TRBJ1-2|NA|TRBD1|TRBV6-5
CASSSTGDYGYTF
TGTGCCAGCAGTTCAACAGGGGACTATGGCTACACCTTC